Sequencing of this T cell receptor (beta chain) was carried out in a study of blood T cell repertoires in COVID-19. Study details: Sites across the United States, Italy and Spain contributed samples from acute and convalescent COVID-19.

Participants classified as exposed had met a COVID-19 case within 2 weeks before study entry. The germline V gene has CDR1 LGHNA and CDR2 YNFKEQ. This CDR3 is 15 amino acids long. V gave up 4 bases and J gave up 2 bases, with 15 bases separating them. This clone was recorded once. Here immunoSEQ multiplex PCR was the method, and the copy in TCRdb shows in-frame clones only, minus some. The data hold some 340,000 clones, with 85% to 95% observed a single time. The gene calls are TRBV4-2 and TRBJ2-7, with a tentative D call TRBD1 (6 bases). The receptor comes from a woman under 40 who had been exposed to COVID-19. Material: PBMCs or T cells enriched from blood (not recorded which). This chain's CDR3 is CASSPGTGRAYEQYF. DNA for the CDR3: TGTGCCAGCAGCCCCGGAACAGGGCGTGCCTACGAGCAGTACTTC.